This entry lists 32 T cell receptor beta chains sequenced from one sample in a study of blood T cell repertoires in COVID-19. Clones were sequenced by immunoSEQ multiplex PCR, and TCRdb holds only the in-frame ones, with some missing. Of about 190,000 clones in the sample, about 90% were seen once. Sequenced sample: peripheral blood. These receptors originate from a man aged 50-60 years with acute or convalescent COVID-19.

This clone was picked up one time. This chain joins TRBV6-1 and TRBJ2-2; a weak D match, TRBD1 (5 bases). The length of the CDR3 is 15 residues. Germline values: CDR1 MNHNS, CDR2 SASEGT. Trimming removed 2 bases from V and 6 bases from J, with 13 bases in between. Here the CDR3 reads CASSEPRVVAGELFF. The CDR3 DNA reads TGTGCCAGCAGTGAACCCAGGGTGGTAGCCGGGGAGCTGTTTTTT.

The chain is built from TRBV5-1 and TRBJ1-1, with 8 bases aligning to TRBD1. The CDR3 is made up of 13 amino acids. The germline V gene encodes CDR1 SGHRS and CDR2 YFSETQ. After removal of 3 bases from V and 4 bases from J, the junction contained 2 bases not matched to a gene. In DNA form, the CDR3 reads TGCGCCAGCAGCTCAGGGGGCCGCACTGAAGCTTTCTTT. Protein sequence: CASSSGGRTEAFF.

The chain carries TRBV5-4 and TRBJ2-1; D is unresolved. V dropped 4 bases and J dropped 9 bases, with 11 bases sitting between them. CDR1 SGHNT and CDR2 YYREEE come from the germline V gene (reference sequence). The CDR3 consists of 12 residues. This CDR3 reads CASSRFASEQFF. The CDR3 DNA is TGTGCCAGCAGCCGTTTTGCCAGTGAGCAGTTCTTC.

The V gene is TRBV7-9, the J gene TRBJ1-1; 7 bases agree with TRBD1. CDR3 size: 14 residues. Germline V CDR1 and CDR2: SEHNR, FQNEAQ (reference sequence). Germline trimming cut 6 bases from V and 0 bases from J; bases unmatched to any gene: 4. The CDR3 reads CASSRQGVNTEAFF. DNA for the CDR3: TGTGCCAGCAGTCGACAGGGCGTGAACACTGAAGCTTTCTTT.

J is TRBJ2-3 and V is TRBV9, with D tentatively TRBD1 (5 bases). CDR1 is SGDLS, CDR2 YYNGEE, per germline. This CDR3 has 16 residues. V gave up 3 bases and J gave up 2 bases, with 16 bases separating them. The CDR3 DNA is TGTGCCAGCAGCGGGGAAGGATGGGGCGTCACAGATACGCAGTATTTT. Translation: CASSGEGWGVTDTQYF. Drawing the rest from reference TRBV9 and TRBJ2-3, the complete variable domain is DSGVTQTPKHLITATGQRVTLRCSPRSGDLSVYWYQQSLDQGLQFLIQYYNGEERAKGNILERFSAQQFPDLHSELNLSSLELGDSALYFCASSGEGWGVTDTQYFGPGTRLTVL.

The J gene is TRBJ2-2, the V gene TRBV27; 13 nucleotides agree with TRBD2. After removal of 5 bases from V and 7 bases from J, the junction contained 10 bases not matched to a gene. The germline V gene encodes CDR1 MNHEY and CDR2 SMNVEV (reference sequence). This CDR3 comprises 17 residues. In nucleotides, the CDR3 is TGTGCCAGCAGTCCTTTTCCACTAGCGGGAGGGGTCGGGGAGCTGTTTTTT. This codes for CASSPFPLAGGVGELFF.

The genes are TRBV19 and TRBJ2-1; 11 bases match TRBD2. Germline CDR1 reads LNHDA; CDR2 reads SQIVND (reference sequence). The ends lost 5 bases at V and 1 base at J; junction bases unmatched: 4. The CDR3 consists of 16 residues. CDR3 sequence (DNA): TGTGCCAGTAGTGCTCCTAGCGGGAGGTCCTACAATGAGCAGTTCTTC. It codes for CASSAPSGRSYNEQFF.

The V and J genes are TRBV11-1 and TRBJ2-1; D uncertain. Per germline, CDR1 SGHAT and CDR2 FQDESV (reference sequence). Trimming cost V 5 bases and J 7 bases, with 15 bases left between them. The CDR3 totals 14 residues. For the CDR3, the DNA is TGTGCCAGCAGCATCGGTACAACGCGGAATGAGCAGTTCTTC. Residues: CASSIGTTRNEQFF.

The chain has TRBV28 and TRBJ1-5, with TRBD1 as a possible D gene (5 bases). Germline values: CDR1 MDHEN, CDR2 SYDVKM. The CDR3 sequence is 14 residues long. V lost 9 bases and J 3 bases, leaving 15 bases between the germline ends. In nucleotides, the CDR3 is TGTGCCAGTAATTTCGGGGACTTCAATCAGCCCCAGCATTTT. It encodes CASNFGDFNQPQHF.

The CDR3 here is CASSESHRDNEQFF. The CDR3 region has the DNA TGCGCCAGCAGTGAGTCGCACAGGGACAATGAGCAGTTCTTC. The chain couples TRBV10-2 to TRBJ2-1, with a possible D match to TRBD1 (6 bases). With 0 bases removed from V and 5 bases from J, the gap between germline ends came to 8 bases. The CDR3 has 14 residues. From germline, CDR1 is WSHSY and CDR2 SAAADI.

This clone was counted a few times. J is TRBJ2-5 and V is TRBV2, with D possibly being TRBD2 (5 bases). CDR1 and CDR2 from the germline V gene are SNHLY and FYNNEI. The ends were cut back, 0 bases at V and 5 bases at J, with 10 bases in the middle. This CDR3 is built from 14 residues. The CDR3 DNA sequence: TGTGCCAGCAGTGAAGCTGTACAGCGGGAGACCCAGTACTTC. Translation: CASSEAVQRETQYF.

This clone was counted once. This sequence joins TRBV19 and TRBJ1-2; 7 bases line up with TRBD1. J gave up 7 bases and V 4 bases, and 9 bases lay outside the gene matches. The CDR3 is 14 residues long. In germline, CDR1 is LNHDA, CDR2 SQIVND (reference sequence). The CDR3 spells CASSTTQGVIGYTF. CDR3 nucleotide sequence: TGTGCCAGTAGTACAACCCAGGGGGTAATTGGCTACACCTTC.

This rearrangement joins TRBV24-1 to TRBJ1-2, with D hard to call. Per the germline V gene, CDR1 is KGHDR and CDR2 is SFDVKD. CDR3 size: 12 residues. Trimming stripped 10 bases from V and 4 bases from J, with 12 bases between. The CDR3 nucleotides are TGTGCCACTTCCGGAGGAGGCTATGGCTACACCTTC. This translates into CATSGGGYGYTF.

This clone was found once. The chain links TRBV19 to TRBJ2-5, with 7 bases identical to TRBD2. CDR1 and CDR2 from the germline V gene are LNHDA and SQIVND (reference sequence). The length of the CDR3 is 15 residues. V trimming: 4 bases; J trimming: 1 base; junction bases outside the gene matches: 6. The CDR3 reads CASSTPSGSQETQYF. The CDR3 DNA reads as TGTGCCAGTAGTACTCCTAGCGGAAGCCAAGAGACCCAGTACTTC.

V is TRBV7-9 and J is TRBJ1-2, with D possibly being TRBD1 (6 bases). The CDR3 length is 19 residues. The germline V and J ends were trimmed by 1 base and 0 bases, with 21 bases remaining between them. The germline V gene encodes CDR1 SEHNR and CDR2 FQNEAQ (reference sequence). The CDR3 DNA follows: TGTGCCAGCAGCTTAGGCCCCAGTAGGACAGAAAACCCTAACTATGGCTACACCTTC. Translating it yields CASSLGPSRTENPNYGYTF. Using reference TRBV7-9 and TRBJ1-2 for the parts outside the CDR3, the full variable domain is DTGVSQNPRHKITKRGQNVTFRCDPISEHNRLYWYRQTLGQGPEFLTYFQNEAQLEKSRLLSDRFSAERPKGSFSTLEIQRTEQGDSAMYLCASSLGPSRTENPNYGYTFGSGTRLTVV.

The V gene is TRBV6-5, the J gene TRBJ2-3, with a possible D match to TRBD1 (6 bases). V was trimmed by 0 bases and J by 4 bases, leaving 14 bases between them. Looked up from germline, CDR1 is MNHEY and CDR2 is SVGAGI. CDR3 length: 16 residues. CDR3 residues: CASSYSYRDGADTQYF. In nucleotides, the CDR3 is TGTGCCAGCAGTTACTCTTACAGGGATGGCGCAGATACGCAGTATTTT.

This rearrangement joins TRBV5-1 to TRBJ2-1, with D unresolved. This CDR3 has 11 residues. V was shortened by 2 bases and J by 6 bases, with 3 bases between the two germline ends. Looked up from germline, CDR1 is SGHRS and CDR2 is YFSETQ. The CDR3 coding sequence is TGCGCCAGCAGCTTCAGCAATGAGCAGTTCTTC. Residues: CASSFSNEQFF.

The chain recombines TRBV19 with TRBJ2-7; D perhaps matches TRBD2 (6 bases). CDR1 and CDR2 (germline): LNHDA, SQIVND (reference sequence). V lost 7 bases and J 4 bases, leaving 14 bases between the germline ends. The CDR3 covers 13 residues. CDR3 sequence reads: CASTKSGTYEQYF. The CDR3 nucleotides are TGTGCCAGTACAAAATCAGGGACTTACGAGCAGTACTTC.

This clone was detected only once. The J gene is TRBJ2-7, the V gene TRBV18; D unresolved. From germline, CDR1 is KGHSH and CDR2 LQKENI. The CDR3 runs to 14 residues. V was cut by 3 bases and J by 2 bases, with 11 bases left in between. The CDR3 bases are TGTGCCAGCTCACCCCCGTCCTTCCCCTACGAGCAGTACTTC. Its translation is CASSPPSFPYEQYF.

The rearrangement uses TRBV27 and TRBJ2-5, with 11 bases that match TRBD2. Germline assignment: CDR1 MNHEY and CDR2 SMNVEV (reference sequence). The CDR3 length is 17 residues. V gave up 5 bases and J gave up 5 bases; unmatched junction bases: 13. This chain's CDR3 is CASSSTFSGGAGETQYF. CDR3 nucleotide sequence: TGTGCCAGCAGTAGTACCTTTAGCGGGGGGGCTGGGGAGACCCAGTACTTC.

The V gene is TRBV5-1, the J gene TRBJ2-3; D is unclear. CDR1 is SGHRS and CDR2 is YFSETQ in the germline V gene. CDR3 length equals 12 residues. V was shortened by 0 bases and J by 7 bases, with 6 bases between the two germline ends. CDR3 DNA: TGCGCCAGCAGCTTGGAAACAAATACGCAGTATTTT. Encoded protein: CASSLETNTQYF.

V is TRBV27 and J is TRBJ1-4; a weak D match, TRBD1 (6 bases). Germline CDR1 reads MNHEY; CDR2 reads SMNVEV (reference sequence). Trimming removed 4 bases from V and 5 bases from J, with 11 bases in between. This CDR3 is built from 14 residues. CDR3 protein: CASSSDRENEKLFF. Here the CDR3 DNA reads TGTGCCAGCAGTTCGGACAGAGAGAATGAAAAACTGTTTTTT.

This clone was seen only a few times. The chain recombines TRBV6-2 or TRBV6-3 with TRBJ1-2; the D gene is possibly TRBD1 (5 bases). The CDR3 is 16 residues long. The germline V gene has CDR1 MNHEY and CDR2 SVGEGT. V lost 0 bases to trimming and J lost 3 bases, with 14 bases between them. Here the CDR3 reads CASSYSTDTGDYGYTF. The CDR3 DNA sequence: TGTGCCAGCAGTTACTCCACGGACACTGGGGACTATGGCTACACCTTC.

The V gene is TRBV13, the J gene TRBJ2-5; 9 bases fit TRBD2. V dropped 5 bases and J dropped 1; count of bases not matched to a gene: 8. CDR3 length: 16 amino acids. The germline V gene encodes CDR1 PRHDT and CDR2 FYEKMQ (reference sequence). This CDR3 reads CASSLRSGRVQETQYF. The CDR3 bases are TGTGCCAGCAGCCTACGTAGCGGGAGAGTCCAAGAGACCCAGTACTTC.

The chain recombines TRBV7-2 with TRBJ2-4; D is ambiguous. CDR1 SGHTA and CDR2 FQGNSA come from the germline V gene. The ends were cut back, 4 bases at V and 8 bases at J, with 12 bases in the middle. CDR3 length: 13 amino acids. The CDR3 DNA sequence: TGTGCCAGCAGCTATCGGCCGCAGGACATTCAGTACTTC. Its translation: CASSYRPQDIQYF.

This clone showed up just once. CDR3 amino acids: CADSPSTDTQYF. The CDR3 DNA sequence: TGTGCCGACAGCCCTAGCACAGATACGCAGTATTTT. This chain uses TRBV2 with TRBJ2-3; D might be TRBD1 (5 bases). This CDR3 region has 12 residues. V was clipped by 11 bases and J by 0 bases, with 9 bases between them. Germline CDR1 and CDR2: SNHLY and FYNNEI.

This clone has more than one count but fewer than ten. V usage is TRBV4-1 and J usage is TRBJ2-1, with a weak D call TRBD2 (5 bases). The CDR3 extends over 14 amino acids. V was trimmed by 1 base and J by 4 bases, leaving 8 bases between them. Germline CDR1 is MGHRA and CDR2 is YSYEKL. Here the CDR3 reads CASSQGTGYNEQFF. The CDR3 DNA follows: TGCGCCAGCAGCCAAGGGACTGGGTACAATGAGCAGTTCTTC.

The gene calls are TRBV29-1 and TRBJ2-2; a weak D match, TRBD1 (6 bases). Germline lookup yields CDR1 SQVTM and CDR2 ANQGSEA. Trimming cost V 5 bases and J 1 base, with 8 bases left between them. The CDR3 has 13 amino acids. The CDR3 nucleotides read TGCAGCGTTAGGGGACAGAACACCGGGGAGCTGTTTTTT. As protein: CSVRGQNTGELFF.

The rearrangement links TRBV4-1 to TRBJ2-5; 7 nucleotides align to TRBD1. The length of the CDR3 is 17 residues. CDR1 is MGHRA, CDR2 YSYEKL, per germline. The trim removed 3 bases at V and 4 bases at J, leaving 14 bases unmatched. The CDR3 is CASSHGQARESVETQYF. The CDR3 nucleotides are TGCGCCAGCAGCCACGGACAGGCTAGGGAAAGCGTAGAGACCCAGTACTTC.

The chain is built from TRBV6-2 or TRBV6-3 and TRBJ1-6; D is ambiguous. The germline CDR1 and CDR2 sequences are MNHEY and SVGEGT. The CDR3 runs to 16 residues. With 5 bases removed from V and 7 bases from J, the gap between germline ends came to 18 bases. The CDR3 sequence is CASSPDGAGLNSPLHF. Here the CDR3 DNA reads TGTGCCAGCAGTCCCGACGGTGCGGGTCTGAATTCACCCCTCCACTTT.

The chain couples TRBV7-2 to TRBJ2-3; no firm D call. The CDR3 sequence is 15 residues long. Per germline, CDR1 SGHTA and CDR2 FQGNSA. Deletions cut 1 base from V and 6 bases from J, with 14 bases between. CDR3 region: CASSLVLSPLDTQYF. The CDR3 nucleotides read TGTGCCAGCAGCTTAGTGTTGTCCCCCTTGGATACGCAGTATTTT.

This clone was observed many times. The V and J genes are TRBV20-1 and TRBJ2-7; D gene unclear. The length of the CDR3 is 11 residues. The V end lost 1 base, the J end lost 5 bases, and 6 bases lay between the germline ends. Germline CDR1 DFQATT, CDR2 SNEGSKA (reference sequence). The CDR3 nucleotides are TGCAGTGCTAGAGTAGTCAACGAGCAGTACTTC. Its translation: CSARVVNEQYF.